This is a list of T cell receptor beta chains from one sample in a study of blood T cells in healthy people across ages. TCRdb used MiXCR to reprocess the 5' RACE reads, holding one entry per CDR3 protein. The table has 1.5 million to 2 million distinct CDR3 sequences, about two fifths seen once; the top ten hold 20% to 25%. The specimen sequenced was blood. The receptors originated from a human donor in good health. The conserved cysteine and the conserved F or W are not part of the CDR3 here.

v_gene | CDR3aa
TRBV6-5 | ASSYGASGGDTQY
TRBV6-2/TRBV6-3 | TSSPGTPEAF
TRBV10-3 | AISESYGRNEQF
TRBV9 | AGSVGTSGGAADTQY
TRBV4-1 | VSSQPIKRLYGYT
TRBV15 | ATSRDRRNQPQH
TRBV20-1 | SAAPRDNPIADTQY
TRBV5-4 | ASSLESGADEQF
TRBV7-3 | ASSLGQGFQPQH
TRBV4-3 | ASSQASGGLDEQF
TRBV5-1 | ASSLNPSVGEAF
TRBV5-5 | ASSEPSSYNSPLH
TRBV6-5 | ASSYSEGSTYEQY
TRBV6-1 | ASSEPPSGSPLHNEQF
TRBV7-6 | ASSLGDTGTQY
TRBV4-1 | ASSQGQETYEQY
TRBV7-6 | ASSLVLGTGELF
TRBV10-3 | AIGGMNGTLSGANVLT
TRBV7-2 | ASSLDQAGEAEAF
TRBV9 | ASSVEARSTDTQY
TRBV27 | ASSLYQGYNEQF
TRBV5-6 | ASSEVLSSYNEQF
TRBV20-1 | SARGPGSTGYT
TRBV6-4 | ASRESGGANEQF
TRBV20-1 | SARPAEWIAGTQETQY